Shown below are 3 T cell receptor beta chains from a single sample sequenced in a study of CD8 T cells in Susac syndrome. Random hexamers were used to reverse transcribe an amount of about 0.45 to 1 ug RNA. TCRdb ran MiXCR on the immunoSEQ multiplex PCR reads and lists one entry per CDR3 protein. This table holds around 45,000 distinct CDR3 sequences, approximately 92% found once. Sequenced sample: CD8+ T cells from PBMCs. The receptors were sampled from a human donor in good health.

The chain combines TRBV7-9 with TRBJ2-5, with TRBD2 matching over 13 bases. Trimming took 5 bases from V and 5 from J; bases not matched to a gene: 8. The germline CDR1 and CDR2 sequences are SEHNR and FQNEAQ (reference sequence). The CDR3 extends over 16 amino acids. CDR3 DNA sequence: TGTGCCAGCAGCCGTGGACTAGCGGGAGCGGGGGAGACCCAGTACTTC. Translated: CASSRGLAGAGETQYF.

The chain uses TRBV2 and TRBJ2-5; a weak D match, TRBD2 (6 bases). V lost 1 base and J 5 bases, leaving 11 bases between the germline ends. Germline V gene sequence: CDR1 SNHLY, CDR2 FYNNEI. This CDR3 comprises 14 residues. Written as DNA, the CDR3 is TGTGCCAGCAGTGAAGGGGGGGTGGTGGAGACCCAGTACTTC. It specifies CASSEGGVVETQYF.

This chain connects TRBV4-2 to TRBJ2-7; perhaps TRBD2 as D (5 bases). The CDR3 sequence is 15 residues long. V was shortened by 4 bases and J by 3 bases, with 16 bases between the two germline ends. CDR1 is LGHNA and CDR2 is YNFKEQ in the germline V gene. In nucleotides, the CDR3 is TGTGCCAGCAGCCCTTCACCCGGGAACCTCTACGAGCAGTACTTC. Translating it yields CASSPSPGNLYEQYF.